Here is one T cell receptor (beta chain) with its context. CDR1 and CDR2 from the germline V gene are MNHEY and SVGAGI. V dropped 0 bases and J dropped 6 bases, with 11 bases sitting between them. The length of the CDR3 is 15 residues. This entry belongs to a study of blood T cell repertoires in COVID-19. Study-wide context: Researchers got acute and convalescent COVID-19 samples from the United States, Italy and Spain.

Generated by immunoSEQ multiplex PCR, the TCRdb table keeps only in-frame clones and is missing some. Of 100,000 or so clones in the sample, 80% to 90% are singletons; the top ten hold approximately 13%. What was sequenced was peripheral blood. V is TRBV6-5 and J is TRBJ1-4; D is perhaps TRBD1 (6 bases). This receptor was taken from a human donor in a cohort sampled during active COVID-19. CDR3 DNA: TGTGCCAGCAGTTACTCCCCAGGGGAGCATGAAAAACTGTTTTTT. This encodes CASSYSPGEHEKLFF.